A selection of T cell receptor beta chains follows, all from one sample in a study of shared clonotypes between healthy human individuals. The repertoire was sequenced with immunoSEQ multiplex PCR; TCRdb's copy has only in-frame clones and lacks some. The sample lists just over 2,000,000 clones; approximately 95% were seen once. Sequenced input: naive CD8+ T cells sorted from blood. The receptor source for this set is a man aged 18-30 years in good health. CDR3s include the opening cysteine and the closing phenylalanine or tryptophan. Each record gives: clone size, J gene, V gene, D gene, CDR3 protein, CDR3 DNA. A D gene is named only where the DNA matches it firmly. The size field is filled for only some rows; it gives once, few, many or a size class.

clone_size: -; j_call: TRBJ2-1; v_call: TRBV27; d_call: -; cdr3_aa: CASSELDSYNEQFF; cdr3_nt: TGTGCCAGCAGCGAACTAGATTCCTACAATGAGCAGTTCTTC
clone_size: -; j_call: TRBJ2-1; v_call: TRBV4-1; d_call: TRBD2; cdr3_aa: CASSLGTSGGGDNEQFF; cdr3_nt: TGCGCCAGCAGCCTCGGGACTAGCGGGGGGGGCGACAATGAGCAGTTCTTC
clone_size: -; j_call: TRBJ2-1; v_call: TRBV28; d_call: -; cdr3_aa: CASSLWGANEQFF; cdr3_nt: TGTGCCAGCAGTTTATGGGGTGCCAATGAGCAGTTCTTC
clone_size: -; j_call: TRBJ1-2; v_call: TRBV28; d_call: -; cdr3_aa: CASSSLGTYNGYTF; cdr3_nt: TGTGCCAGCAGTTCCCTCGGGACTTATAACGGCTACACCTTC
clone_size: -; j_call: TRBJ2-7; v_call: TRBV7-9; d_call: -; cdr3_aa: CASSMGSYEQYF; cdr3_nt: TGTGCCAGCAGCATGGGGTCCTACGAGCAGTACTTC
clone_size: -; j_call: TRBJ2-3; v_call: TRBV2; d_call: -; cdr3_aa: CASSETVRLPDTDTQYF; cdr3_nt: TGTGCCAGCAGTGAAACAGTTCGACTCCCCGACACAGATACGCAGTATTTT
clone_size: -; j_call: TRBJ2-1; v_call: TRBV5-4; d_call: TRBD2; cdr3_aa: CASSRTGLAGSYNEQFF; cdr3_nt: TGTGCCAGCAGCCGTACGGGACTAGCCGGCTCCTACAATGAGCAGTTCTTC
clone_size: -; j_call: TRBJ1-2; v_call: TRBV28; d_call: -; cdr3_aa: CASSPYYSGYTF; cdr3_nt: TGTGCCAGCAGTCCATATTATAGCGGCTACACCTTC
clone_size: -; j_call: TRBJ2-3; v_call: TRBV7-8; d_call: -; cdr3_aa: CASSLAWDSTDTQYF; cdr3_nt: TGTGCCAGCAGCTTAGCTTGGGACAGCACAGATACGCAGTATTTT
clone_size: -; j_call: TRBJ2-7; v_call: TRBV30; d_call: TRBD2; cdr3_aa: CAWSGGREGVSSYEQYF; cdr3_nt: TGTGCCTGGAGTGGTGGTCGGGAGGGCGTTAGCTCCTACGAGCAGTACTTC
clone_size: -; j_call: TRBJ2-1; v_call: TRBV11-2; d_call: -; cdr3_aa: CASSLEGSRSLVRSYNEQFF; cdr3_nt: TGTGCCAGCAGCTTAGAGGGCTCTAGGAGTCTGGTCAGGTCCTACAATGAGCAGTTCTTC
clone_size: -; j_call: TRBJ2-7; v_call: TRBV7-9; d_call: TRBD2; cdr3_aa: CASSPSGVEQYF; cdr3_nt: TGTGCCAGCAGCCCTAGCGGGGTCGAGCAGTACTTC
clone_size: -; j_call: TRBJ2-7; v_call: TRBV6-5; d_call: -; cdr3_aa: CASGAIGATYEQYF; cdr3_nt: TGTGCCAGCGGCGCCATAGGGGCTACCTACGAGCAGTACTTC
clone_size: -; j_call: TRBJ2-5; v_call: TRBV30; d_call: -; cdr3_aa: CAWSLAILETQYF; cdr3_nt: TGTGCCTGGAGTCTCGCCATTTTAGAGACCCAGTACTTC
clone_size: -; j_call: TRBJ2-7; v_call: TRBV13; d_call: -; cdr3_aa: CASSLGLREQYF; cdr3_nt: TGTGCCAGCAGCTTAGGCCTAAGGGAGCAGTACTTC
clone_size: -; j_call: TRBJ1-2; v_call: TRBV13; d_call: TRBD1; cdr3_aa: CASSESTGTPYGYTF; cdr3_nt: TGTGCCAGCAGCGAATCGACAGGGACTCCCTATGGCTACACCTTC
clone_size: -; j_call: TRBJ2-1; v_call: TRBV7-9; d_call: -; cdr3_aa: CASSLLRGGDEQFF; cdr3_nt: TGTGCCAGCAGCTTATTAAGGGGGGGAGATGAGCAGTTCTTC
clone_size: -; j_call: TRBJ2-1; v_call: TRBV6-1; d_call: TRBD1; cdr3_aa: CAIRVTGDDEQFF; cdr3_nt: TGTGCCATCAGGGTGACAGGGGATGATGAGCAGTTCTTC
clone_size: -; j_call: TRBJ2-7; v_call: TRBV30; d_call: TRBD2; cdr3_aa: CAWSVPAGFYEQYF; cdr3_nt: TGTGCCTGGAGTGTACCAGCGGGATTTTACGAGCAGTACTTC
clone_size: -; j_call: TRBJ2-3; v_call: TRBV28; d_call: -; cdr3_aa: CASSLRPGTETDTQYF; cdr3_nt: TGTGCCAGCAGTTTAAGGCCCGGGACTGAAACAGATACGCAGTATTTT
clone_size: once; j_call: TRBJ2-1; v_call: TRBV6-6; d_call: -; cdr3_aa: CASSLTGSVYNEQFF; cdr3_nt: TGTGCCAGCAGTCTAACGGGGAGCGTCTACAATGAGCAGTTCTTC
clone_size: -; j_call: TRBJ1-3; v_call: TRBV5-1; d_call: TRBD1; cdr3_aa: CASSLGGQVFGNTIYF; cdr3_nt: TGCGCCAGCAGCTTGGGTGGACAGGTTTTCGGAAACACCATATATTTT
clone_size: -; j_call: TRBJ2-1; v_call: TRBV5-1; d_call: TRBD2; cdr3_aa: CASSGGLAGGPDYNEQFF; cdr3_nt: TGCGCCAGCAGCGGGGGACTAGCGGGAGGGCCGGACTACAATGAGCAGTTCTTC
clone_size: -; j_call: TRBJ1-2; v_call: TRBV30; d_call: -; cdr3_aa: CAWSVSMGYREARGYTF; cdr3_nt: TGTGCCTGGAGTGTTTCGATGGGGTACAGGGAGGCCCGTGGCTACACCTTC
clone_size: once; j_call: TRBJ2-7; v_call: TRBV6-1; d_call: TRBD1; cdr3_aa: CASSESRQGNHEQYF; cdr3_nt: TGTGCCAGCAGTGAATCACGACAGGGTAACCACGAGCAGTACTTC
clone_size: once; j_call: TRBJ2-7; v_call: TRBV5-1; d_call: -; cdr3_aa: CASSVGAYEQYF; cdr3_nt: TGCGCCAGCAGCGTCGGGGCCTACGAGCAGTACTTC
clone_size: -; j_call: TRBJ2-2; v_call: TRBV6-1; d_call: -; cdr3_aa: CASTQGYTGELFF; cdr3_nt: TGTGCCAGCACCCAGGGGTACACCGGGGAGCTGTTTTTT
clone_size: -; j_call: TRBJ2-1; v_call: TRBV7-8; d_call: -; cdr3_aa: CASSLGFRSSYNEQFF; cdr3_nt: TGTGCCAGCAGCTTAGGTTTCAGGAGCTCCTACAATGAGCAGTTCTTC
clone_size: -; j_call: TRBJ2-1; v_call: TRBV27; d_call: -; cdr3_aa: CASHAGTWEVNEQFF; cdr3_nt: TGTGCCTCACATGCAGGGACCTGGGAGGTCAATGAGCAGTTCTTC
clone_size: -; j_call: TRBJ1-4; v_call: TRBV5-1; d_call: -; cdr3_aa: CASSLRPTNEKLFF; cdr3_nt: TGCGCCAGCAGCCTACGTCCGACGAATGAAAAACTGTTTTTT
clone_size: -; j_call: TRBJ1-4; v_call: TRBV5-6; d_call: -; cdr3_aa: CASSLEGAAGEKLFF; cdr3_nt: TGTGCCAGCAGCTTGGAAGGGGCCGCGGGAGAAAAACTGTTTTTT
clone_size: -; j_call: TRBJ2-5; v_call: TRBV2; d_call: TRBD2; cdr3_aa: CASSELRDYGQETQYF; cdr3_nt: TGTGCCAGCAGTGAGCTCCGGGACTATGGCCAAGAGACCCAGTACTTC
clone_size: -; j_call: TRBJ1-2; v_call: TRBV4-3; d_call: TRBD1; cdr3_aa: CASSQDSGTGFGYTF; cdr3_nt: TGCGCCAGCAGCCAAGATTCCGGGACAGGGTTCGGCTACACCTTC
clone_size: -; j_call: TRBJ2-7; v_call: TRBV2; d_call: TRBD1; cdr3_aa: CASFLPGQTYEQYF; cdr3_nt: TGTGCCAGCTTCTTACCGGGACAGACCTACGAGCAGTACTTC
clone_size: -; j_call: TRBJ1-1; v_call: TRBV4-1; d_call: -; cdr3_aa: CASSQVGGWTEAFF; cdr3_nt: TGCGCCAGCAGCCAAGTCGGGGGATGGACTGAAGCTTTCTTT
clone_size: -; j_call: TRBJ2-7; v_call: TRBV28; d_call: TRBD1; cdr3_aa: CASSHRGLSSYEQYF; cdr3_nt: TGTGCCAGCAGTCACAGGGGGTTAAGCTCCTACGAGCAGTACTTC
clone_size: -; j_call: TRBJ2-3; v_call: TRBV2; d_call: -; cdr3_aa: CASSVGTSTDTQYF; cdr3_nt: TGTGCCAGCAGTGTAGGGACTAGCACAGATACGCAGTATTTT
clone_size: -; j_call: TRBJ2-7; v_call: TRBV25-1; d_call: TRBD2; cdr3_aa: CASSVGLAGEQYF; cdr3_nt: TGTGCCAGCAGTGTAGGACTAGCGGGCGAGCAGTACTTC
clone_size: -; j_call: TRBJ2-1; v_call: TRBV6-5; d_call: TRBD2; cdr3_aa: CASSYSAGEKYNEQFF; cdr3_nt: TGTGCCAGCAGTTACTCGGCGGGAGAAAAATACAATGAGCAGTTCTTC
clone_size: -; j_call: TRBJ1-4; v_call: TRBV15; d_call: -; cdr3_aa: CATSRSEGPNEKLFF; cdr3_nt: TGTGCCACCAGCAGGAGTGAGGGCCCTAATGAAAAACTGTTTTTT